The clone carrying this T cell receptor (beta chain) was counted a single time. This entry belongs to a study of blood T cell repertoires in COVID-19. About the research overall: The cDNA or gDNA used as material had been derived from T cells, B-cell-depleted T cells, or PBMCs.

V was clipped by 0 bases and J by 6 bases; unmatched bases: 9. Germline loops: CDR1 LNHNV, CDR2 YYDKDF (reference sequence). The CDR3 has 18 residues. Repertoires were generated with immunoSEQ multiplex PCR, while TCRdb's copy carries only in-frame clones and drops some. The sample lists around 200,000 clones; around 85% were seen once. The chain joins TRBV15 to TRBJ2-1; 12 bases line up with TRBD2. The clonotype originates from an elderly woman with acute or convalescent COVID-19. Sequenced material: peripheral blood. The CDR3 spells CATSRDGTSGRYSNEQFF. CDR3 in DNA: TGTGCCACCAGCAGAGATGGTACTAGCGGGAGGTATTCCAATGAGCAGTTCTTC.